The T cell receptor (beta chain) described here comes from a study of molecular identifiers for immune sequencing clone quantification (dated by TCRdb to 2016 to 2019). Some background on the complete study: For a replicate experiment, RNA from around 20,000 or 100,000 naive CD8 T cells was divided into five aliquots, of which four were sequenced. This methods study benchmarked molecular-identifier clustering-based TCR repertoire sequencing (MIDCIRS) and TCR RNA copy counting, using CD8 T cells to do so.

The CDR3, from cysteine to phenylalanine, totals 15 residues. Of the read, only the CDR3 DNA is kept; its 45 bases are in frame from base 1. CDR1 and CDR2 (SEHNR, FQNEAQ) derive from the germline V gene (reference sequence). V is cut back by 6 bases and J by 3 bases, with 7 bases in the junction unmatched. To prepare the library, PCR was applied. The data were produced on a NextSeq 500. Preparation of bulk TCR libraries followed a previously described approach, with the TCR primers listed in Table S5. Total RNA was purified with the Qiagen AllPrep DNA/RNA kit. Before any analysis, reads coming from multiple sequencing runs of the same library were combined into one pool. The study's processing was this. Reads were retained only if an exact TCR constant sequence was present, and the retained reads were trimmed to 150 nt and grouped according to their 12-nt molecular barcodes. Reads within each barcode group were sub-clustered using a 15% Levenshtein threshold, and quality-weighted consensus sequences were constructed for each RNA molecule. Non-functional sequences were discarded, and so were lower-count sequences lying one edit away from another sequence. Based on fitting two negative binomial distributions, any barcode sub-cluster with under 20% of the maximum read count was discarded. TCRdb trimmed public reads at Q25 via fastp, called clones via MiXCR and kept in-frame beta chains. Merged by CDR3 protein, the rows form single entries marked with the most common genes and DNA. These V and J calls derive from TCRdb rather than the authors' analysis. This sample has hundreds of thousands of distinct CDR3 sequences in its table, and roughly 25% of those were observed once. 0.78% of the sample is taken by the ten largest.

The sample holds a few counts of this clonotype. Its antigen remains undetermined. No base qualities exist here, and no much larger clone lies one base off it. Summary of the overall study and its limitations: Modeling gave 3 to 3.5 recovered TCR RNA copies per cell versus around 9.9 by digital PCR, implying about 30% capture efficiency. Clones above 20 RNA copies held over 97% of molecules in CMV-specific effector cells but under 1% in naive cells. Spiked-in Jurkat TCR RNA (about 10 copies' worth), which is not part of the donor repertoire, was contained in the naive libraries. Spiked-in Jurkat TCR RNA equal to a single cell's worth was reported to be detectable even within one million naive CD8 T cells. Without barcode sub-clustering, chimeric consensus sequences inflated TCR diversity; chimeras reached as high as 47%. The sizes of highly expanded clones could end up underestimated when identical TCR molecules share a barcode.

Naive CD8 T cell libraries were made from about 21,000 to 970,000 sorted cells using 10%, 30% or 50% of purified RNA. Naive CD8 T cells, defined as CD8+CD4-CCR7+CD45RA+, were FACS-sorted into RLT Plus buffer on a BD FACSAria II. Around 10 TCR copies' worth of Jurkat RNA were spiked into roughly 17,000-1,100,000 naive CD8 T cell samples to test detection sensitivity. Enrichment of CD8 T cells was performed with RosetteSep CD8+ T Cell Enrichment Cocktail and Ficoll-Paque, after which ACK red cell lysis was carried out. This clonotype originated in a human donor in good health. Some libraries in this study had Jurkat cell RNA spiked in. This chain joins TRBV7-9 to TRBJ2-7; TRBD2 lines up with 11 middle nucleotides. Input material: naive CD8+ T cells from blood, with Jurkat cell RNA spiked in. The cell subset or site label for this specimen denotes: FACS-sorted CD8+CD4-CCR7+CD45RA+ naive T cells. The DNA is TGTGCCAGCAGGCCTCTAGCGGGAGGTGGCTACGAGCAGTACTTC. Translated, it reads CASRPLAGGGYEQYF.